The source of this T cell receptor (beta chain) is a study of blood T cells in healthy people across ages. Study in general: Through template switching, about one barcoded beta molecule was captured per two T cells, as measured in model experiments. Study outcomes and limitations: Naive T cell percentage by flow cytometry tracked strongly with beta diversity. More naive CD4+ cells and higher diversity were found in long-lived than in aged donors.

For the second PCR, which ran for roughly 6 to 12 cycles, a sample-barcoded 5' primer and a J-beta primer mix were used. TCRdb re-called the 5' RACE reads through MiXCR, storing one row per CDR3 protein. The sample lists about 1.8 million distinct CDR3 sequences, roughly 50% occurring once. V was pared by 5 bases and J by 0 bases, with 20 bases between. The CDR3 is made up of 17 amino acids. The V gene's germline CDR1 is SGHTA and CDR2 FQGNSA. Of note for this clonotype: Its antigen is as yet unknown.

Researchers collected roughly 10 milliliters of peripheral blood from every single donor. The genes are TRBV7-2 and TRBJ2-7; possibly TRBD2 for D (6 bases). Sequenced material: blood. The clonotype was recovered from a woman aged 40 to 50 in good health. CDR3 in DNA: TGTGCCAGCAGCCCCGCTGGCGGCGGGGCAGCCTCCTACGAGCAGTACTTC. Amino acid sequence: CASSPAGGGAASYEQYF.